A selection of T cell receptor beta chains follows, all from one sample in a study of T cell changes during pregnancy in multiple sclerosis. Here immunoSEQ multiplex PCR was the method, and the copy in TCRdb shows in-frame clones only, minus some. Among fewer than 60,000 clones listed, approximately 92% were seen once. Sample: CD4+ T cells from peripheral blood mononuclear cells, taken after pregnancy. The receptors stem from a female donor with multiple sclerosis, enrolled in a pregnancy study. CDR3s include the opening cysteine and the closing phenylalanine or tryptophan. A D gene is named only where the DNA matches it firmly. Not all rows give a size; the values are once, few, many and, for expanded clones, a class.

CDR3 DNA	CDR3 protein	clone size	V gene	J gene	D gene
TGTGCCAGCAGTAAACGGGACTCCTCGTACAATCAGCCCCAGCATTTT	CASSKRDSSYNQPQHF	NA	TRBV7-8	TRBJ1-5	NA
TGTGCCAGCAGCTTAGCTACAGGGACCGGGGAGCTGTTTTTT	CASSLATGTGELFF	NA	TRBV11-1	TRBJ2-2	NA
TGTGCCAGCAGCCGCGGGACTGTCCAAGGCTACACCTTC	CASSRGTVQGYTF	few	TRBV7-2	TRBJ1-2	NA
TGTGCCAGCAGCGTAGAAGGGGGCAAGAATTCACCCCTCCACTTT	CASSVEGGKNSPLHF	NA	TRBV9	TRBJ1-6	TRBD1
TGTGCCAGCAGCGTAGGATCCCGGGATCAGCCCCAGCATTTT	CASSVGSRDQPQHF	NA	TRBV9	TRBJ1-5	NA
TGTGCCAGTAGTATTTGGCGTAGCCAGTACAATGAGCAGTTCTTC	CASSIWRSQYNEQFF	NA	TRBV19	TRBJ2-1	NA
TGTGCCAGCAGCCCCGGAGGGGCGAACACTGAAGCTTTCTTT	CASSPGGANTEAFF	NA	TRBV5-4	TRBJ1-1	NA
TGTGCCAGCAGAGGTGGACAGGGATTTAATGAAAAACTGTTTTTT	CASRGGQGFNEKLFF	NA	TRBV6-1	TRBJ1-4	TRBD1
TGCGCCAGCAGTCCCGACGCCGGACAGGGGCGGGAGACCCAGTACTTC	CASSPDAGQGRETQYF	NA	TRBV5-1	TRBJ2-5	TRBD1
TGTGCCAGCAGGGGGACAGGGACCAACCAGCCCCAGCATTTT	CASRGTGTNQPQHF	NA	TRBV6-5	TRBJ1-5	TRBD1
TGTGCCAGCGGGACAGGGAACGGCTACACCTTC	CASGTGNGYTF	NA	TRBV6-6	TRBJ1-2	TRBD1
TGTGCCAGCAGCTCAACCGGGACTAGCGGGGGGGGTTTCATTCAGTACTTC	CASSSTGTSGGGFIQYF	once	TRBV7-2	TRBJ2-4	TRBD2
TGTGCCAGCAGTCCCAGTAGTGGACAGAACACTGAAGCTTTCTTT	CASSPSSGQNTEAFF	NA	TRBV7-2	TRBJ1-1	NA
TGTGCCAGCAGTCCCAGGGGAGCGAACACCGGGGAGCTGTTTTTT	CASSPRGANTGELFF	NA	TRBV27	TRBJ2-2	NA
TGTGCCAGCAGCTTAGTTCAGTCAAATTCACCCCTCCACTTT	CASSLVQSNSPLHF	once	TRBV7-6	TRBJ1-6	NA
TGTGCCAGCTCAGGGAACAGGGTTGGCACTGAAGCTTTCTTT	CASSGNRVGTEAFF	NA	TRBV18	TRBJ1-1	NA
TGTGCCAGCACCCGGACAGGGCTTAATTCACCCCTCCACTTT	CASTRTGLNSPLHF	NA	TRBV6-5	TRBJ1-6	TRBD1